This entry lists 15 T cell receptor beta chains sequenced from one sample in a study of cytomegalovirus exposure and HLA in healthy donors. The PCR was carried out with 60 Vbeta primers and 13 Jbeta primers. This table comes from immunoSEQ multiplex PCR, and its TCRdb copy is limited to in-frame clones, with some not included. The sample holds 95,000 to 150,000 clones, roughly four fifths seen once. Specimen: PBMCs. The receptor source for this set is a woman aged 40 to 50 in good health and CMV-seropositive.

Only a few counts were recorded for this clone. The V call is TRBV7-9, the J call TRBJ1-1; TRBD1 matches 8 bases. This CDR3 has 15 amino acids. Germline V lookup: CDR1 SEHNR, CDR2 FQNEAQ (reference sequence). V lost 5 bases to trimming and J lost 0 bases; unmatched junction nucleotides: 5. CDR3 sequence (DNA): TGTGCCAGCAGCCAAGGACAGGGCTTGAACACTGAAGCTTTCTTT. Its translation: CASSQGQGLNTEAFF.

Here the CDR3 DNA reads TGTGCCAGCAGCCTCCTAGCGGGGGGGAGCTCCTACAATGAGCAGTTCTTC. It codes for CASSLLAGGSSYNEQFF. V is TRBV27 and J is TRBJ2-1; TRBD2 matches at 12 bases. The germline V gene encodes CDR1 MNHEY and CDR2 SMNVEV (reference sequence). Trimming removed 6 bases from V and 0 bases from J; junction bases left unmatched: 6. The CDR3 length is 17 residues.

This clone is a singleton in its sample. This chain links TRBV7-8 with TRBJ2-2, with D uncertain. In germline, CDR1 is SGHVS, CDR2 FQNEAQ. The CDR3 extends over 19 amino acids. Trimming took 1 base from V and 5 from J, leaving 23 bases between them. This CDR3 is CASSLVPRVVKDRTGELFF. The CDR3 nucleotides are TGTGCCAGCAGCTTAGTTCCTCGGGTGGTTAAGGATCGGACCGGGGAGCTGTTTTTT.

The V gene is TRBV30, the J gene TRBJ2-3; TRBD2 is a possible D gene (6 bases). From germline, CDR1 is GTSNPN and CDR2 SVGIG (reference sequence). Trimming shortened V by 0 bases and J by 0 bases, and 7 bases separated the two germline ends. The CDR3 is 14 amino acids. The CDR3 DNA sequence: TGTGCCTGGAGTGTGGGACTGAGCACAGATACGCAGTATTTT. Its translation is CAWSVGLSTDTQYF.

In nucleotides, the CDR3 is TGTGCCAGCAGCCCGGGAGCCCACTACGAGCAGTACTTC. Protein product: CASSPGAHYEQYF. The chain combines TRBV9 with TRBJ2-7; TRBD2 might be the D (6 bases). Germline V gene sequence: CDR1 SGDLS, CDR2 YYNGEE. V lost 4 bases, J lost 3 bases, and 11 bases lay in between. This CDR3 spans 13 amino acids.

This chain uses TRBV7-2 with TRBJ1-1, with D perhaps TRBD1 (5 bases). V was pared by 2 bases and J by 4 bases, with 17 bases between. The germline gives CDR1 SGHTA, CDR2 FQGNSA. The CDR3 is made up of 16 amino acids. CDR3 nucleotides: TGTGCCAGCAGCTTAATACTGCGGGGCGGGGGCACTGAAGCTTTCTTT. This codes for CASSLILRGGGTEAFF.

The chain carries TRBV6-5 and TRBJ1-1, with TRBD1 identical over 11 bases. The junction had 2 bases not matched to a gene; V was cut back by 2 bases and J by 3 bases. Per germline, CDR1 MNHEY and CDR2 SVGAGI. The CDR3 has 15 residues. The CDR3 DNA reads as TGTGCCAGCAGTTACGGGGACAGGGGGGACACTGAAGCTTTCTTT. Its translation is CASSYGDRGDTEAFF.

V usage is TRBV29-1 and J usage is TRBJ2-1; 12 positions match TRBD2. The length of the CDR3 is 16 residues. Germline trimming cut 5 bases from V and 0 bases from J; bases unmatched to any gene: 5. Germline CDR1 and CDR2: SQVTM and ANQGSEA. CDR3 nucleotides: TGCAGCGTTCAAACTAGCGGGGGGAGCTCCTACAATGAGCAGTTCTTC. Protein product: CSVQTSGGSSYNEQFF.

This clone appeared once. The CDR3 sequence is CASSESWRSSMDTQYF. CDR3 in DNA: TGTGCCAGCAGTGAATCGTGGAGAAGTAGTATGGATACGCAGTATTTT. The chain uses TRBV6-4 and TRBJ2-3; no firm D call. CDR3 length: 16 amino acids. CDR1 is MRHNA, CDR2 SNTAGT, per germline. Trimming took 3 bases from V and 6 from J, leaving 19 bases between them.

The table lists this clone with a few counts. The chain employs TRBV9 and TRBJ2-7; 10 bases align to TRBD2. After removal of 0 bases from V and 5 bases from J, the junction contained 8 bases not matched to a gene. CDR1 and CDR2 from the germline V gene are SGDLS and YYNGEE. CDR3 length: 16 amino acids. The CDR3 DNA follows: TGTGCCAGCAGCGTAGATCCCCTAGCGGGAGTTCACGAGCAGTACTTC. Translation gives CASSVDPLAGVHEQYF.

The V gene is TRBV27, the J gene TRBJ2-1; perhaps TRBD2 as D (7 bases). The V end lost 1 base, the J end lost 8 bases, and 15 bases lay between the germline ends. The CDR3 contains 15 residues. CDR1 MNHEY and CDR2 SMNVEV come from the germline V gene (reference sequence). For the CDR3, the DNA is TGTGCCAGCAGTTTATGGGAGGGGGTTGGCGATGAGCAGTTCTTC. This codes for CASSLWEGVGDEQFF.

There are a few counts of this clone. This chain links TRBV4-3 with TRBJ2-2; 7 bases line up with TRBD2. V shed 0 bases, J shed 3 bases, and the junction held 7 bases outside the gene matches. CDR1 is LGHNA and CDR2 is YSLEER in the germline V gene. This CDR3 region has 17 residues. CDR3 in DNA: TGCGCCAGCAGCCAAGAGGTGGCTAGCGGCCACACCGGGGAGCTGTTTTTT. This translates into CASSQEVASGHTGELFF.

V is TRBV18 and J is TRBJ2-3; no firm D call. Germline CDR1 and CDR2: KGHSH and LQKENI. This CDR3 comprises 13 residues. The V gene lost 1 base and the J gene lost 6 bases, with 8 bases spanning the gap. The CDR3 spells CASSPLVSDTQYF. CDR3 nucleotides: TGTGCCAGCTCACCACTAGTTTCCGATACGCAGTATTTT. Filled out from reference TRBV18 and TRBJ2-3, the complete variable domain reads NAGVMQNPRHLVRRRGQEARLRCSPMKGHSHVYWYRQLPEEGLKFMVYLQKENIIDESGMPKERFSAEFPKEGPSILRIQQVVRGDSAAYFCASSPLVSDTQYFGPGTRLTVL.

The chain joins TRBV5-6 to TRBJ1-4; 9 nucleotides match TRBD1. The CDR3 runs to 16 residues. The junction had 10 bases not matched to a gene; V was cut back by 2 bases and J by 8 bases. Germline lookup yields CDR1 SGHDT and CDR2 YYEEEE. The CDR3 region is CASSFTLWDREEKLFF. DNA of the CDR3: TGTGCCAGCAGCTTCACTCTCTGGGACAGGGAAGAAAAACTGTTTTTT. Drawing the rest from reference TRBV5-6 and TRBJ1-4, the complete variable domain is DAGVTQSPTHLIKTRGQQVTLRCSPKSGHDTVSWYQQALGQGPQFIFQYYEEEERQRGNFPDRFSGHQFPNYSSELNVNALLLGDSALYLCASSFTLWDREEKLFFGSGTQLSVL.

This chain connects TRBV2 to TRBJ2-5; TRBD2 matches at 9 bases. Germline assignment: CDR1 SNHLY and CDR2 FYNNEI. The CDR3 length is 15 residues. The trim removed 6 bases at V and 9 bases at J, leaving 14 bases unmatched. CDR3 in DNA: TGTGCCAGCAGGAGGGCTAGCGGGGTAGGGATATCCCAGTACTTC. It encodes CASRRASGVGISQYF. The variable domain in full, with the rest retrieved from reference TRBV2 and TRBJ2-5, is EPEVTQTPSHQVTQMGQEVILRCVPISNHLYFYWYRQILGQKVEFLVSFYNNEISEKSEIFDDQFSVERPDGSNFTLKIRSTKLEDSAMYFCASRRASGVGISQYFGPGTRLLVL.